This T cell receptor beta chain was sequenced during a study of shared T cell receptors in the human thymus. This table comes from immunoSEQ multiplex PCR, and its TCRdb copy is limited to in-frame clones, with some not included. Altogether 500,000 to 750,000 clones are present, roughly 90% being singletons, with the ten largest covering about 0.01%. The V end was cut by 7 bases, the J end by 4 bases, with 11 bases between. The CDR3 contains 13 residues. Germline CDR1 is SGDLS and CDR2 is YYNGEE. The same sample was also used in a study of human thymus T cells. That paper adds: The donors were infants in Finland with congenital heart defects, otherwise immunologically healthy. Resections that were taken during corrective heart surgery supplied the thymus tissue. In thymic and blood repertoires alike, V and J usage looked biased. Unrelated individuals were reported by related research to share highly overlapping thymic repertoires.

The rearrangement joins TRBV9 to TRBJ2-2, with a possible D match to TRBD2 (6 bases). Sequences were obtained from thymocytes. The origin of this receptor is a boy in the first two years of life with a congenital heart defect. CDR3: CASVAGSTGELFF. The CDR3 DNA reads TGTGCCAGCGTGGCGGGGAGCACCGGGGAGCTGTTTTTT.